The subject of this entry is one T cell receptor (beta chain). This entry comes from a study of blood T cell repertoires in COVID-19. The overall study: Specimens from acute and convalescent COVID-19 originated in the United States, Italy and Spain.

The germline V gene encodes CDR1 SGHNT and CDR2 YYREEE (reference sequence). This CDR3 is built from 14 residues. The ends lost 1 base at V and 3 bases at J; junction bases unmatched: 4. As originally analysed: By means of reference gene primer amplification, nucleated cell counts were estimated. Sequencing was performed with immunoSEQ multiplex PCR; in TCRdb, only in-frame clones are kept and a portion is missing. V and J calls plus clone size are reproduced from that table; the DNA served to infer D and trimming. Found here are 70,000 to 80,000 clones, 82% of them singletons; the top ten hold 11%. The chain couples TRBV5-4 to TRBJ2-7, with TRBD1 matching over 7 bases. Material: peripheral blood. The origin of this receptor is a man aged 45 to 65 with acute or convalescent COVID-19. The CDR3 DNA sequence: TGTGCCAGCAGCTTGAGAGGGGGCGGCTACGAGCAGTACTTC. This translates into CASSLRGGGYEQYF.